This T cell receptor beta chain comes out of a study of T cells after yellow fever vaccination (dated by TCRdb to the late 2010s). Study-level background: The SMART-Seq v4 Ultra Low Input RNA kit was used to prepare libraries from fractions with low cell numbers. Bulk TCR alpha and beta repertoires were sequenced longitudinally to track T-cell clones before and after primary and booster YFV17D yellow fever vaccination. Two healthy male donors, one aged 18 to 30 and one aged 30 to 40 years, made up the cohort. Bulk PBMC replicates and cell subsets were isolated from blood drawn at multiple timepoints before and after both primary and secondary immunization.

What this sample's treatment or condition label stands for: live attenuated yellow fever vaccine strain. Two biological replicates of bulk PBMCs were collected at each blood-draw timepoint. PBMCs were isolated from peripheral blood using a standard Ficoll-Paque protocol. TriZol was used to extract RNA from bulk PBMCs, CD4 and CD8 fractions, and dextramer-positive and dextramer-negative fractions. This clonotype occurred a few times. What antigen it recognizes has not been identified. No much larger clonotype is one base removed from it; base qualities were not supplied. The germline V gene supplies CDR1 MNHEY and CDR2 SVGAGI. The CDR3 covers 18 residues, taking in both the cysteine and the phenylalanine. Only the CDR3 portion is preserved as DNA: 54 bases, with reading frame beginning at the first base. V and J are truncated by 4 bases and 3 bases respectively, leaving an intervening sequence of 25 bases.

Here is what the overall study found, with its caveats: A small fraction of clonotypes showed up in both the CD4 and CD8 compartments, probably as a result of convergent recombination. Because the study included only a couple of donors, the extent to which the findings can be generalized is limited. The secondary T-cell response was weaker than the primary response but faster, peaking on day 5 instead of day 15. Computational filtering was needed because FACS-sorted repertoires could contain abundant contaminating clonotypes from the bulk population. After the booster, most of the clones that had expanded following primary vaccination were detected again (almost 98% of CD4 and around 88% of CD8), which suggests that memory was broadly maintained.

TCR cDNA was made using 5'RACE template switching, a step that added a universal primer site and unique molecular identifiers. Priming of cDNA synthesis was performed from both the TCR alpha and TCR beta constant segments. Libraries were amplified in two PCR steps, with sample barcodes and sequencing adapters added in the second step. Libraries were sequenced on Illumina HiSeq 2500 (2x100 bp) or NovaSeq (2x150 bp). The study's own analysis went as follows. Demultiplexing of reads and collapsing into UMI consensus sequences were performed with MIGEC, and V(D)J alignment was carried out with MiXCR. Vaccine-responding clonotypes were identified with edgeR using replicate PBMC samples, with FDR below 0.01 and a log2 fold change above 5 up to day 15 being required. Each bulk clonotype was labeled CD4 or CD8 based on which sequenced repertoire, CD4 or CD8, contained the clonotype at higher abundance. TCRdb trimmed public reads at Q25 via fastp, called clones via MiXCR and kept in-frame beta chains. CDR3 protein duplicates are merged, each entry listing the most common genes and DNA. The V and J calls come from TCRdb's annotation, not from the publication. The sample contains about 630,000 distinct CDR3 sequences, around an eighth of them found a single time. Under 15% of the sample is held by the ten biggest clonotypes.

This sequence originates from a man younger than 45 who received the YFV17D yellow fever vaccine. The V and J segments used are TRBV6-5 and TRBJ2-7, with TRBD2 perhaps the D gene, on 6 matching bases. The specimen comprised PBMCs, sampled on the day of the yellow fever booster vaccination. The DNA sequence is as follows: TGTGCCAGCAGTTCCTCTCAAGCTGCTGGGAGGAGAGGCTACGAGCAGTACTTC. Its translation reads: CASSSSQAAGRRGYEQYF.